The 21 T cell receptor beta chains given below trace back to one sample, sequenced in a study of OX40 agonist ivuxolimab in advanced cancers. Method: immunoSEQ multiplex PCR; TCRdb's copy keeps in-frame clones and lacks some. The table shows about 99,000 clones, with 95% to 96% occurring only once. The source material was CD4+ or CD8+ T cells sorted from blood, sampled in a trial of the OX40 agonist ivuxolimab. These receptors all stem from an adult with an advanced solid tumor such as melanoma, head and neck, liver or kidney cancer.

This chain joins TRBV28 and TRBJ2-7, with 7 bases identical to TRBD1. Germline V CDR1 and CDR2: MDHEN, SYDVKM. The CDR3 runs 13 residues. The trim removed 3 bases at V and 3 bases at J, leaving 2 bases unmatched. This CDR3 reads CASSFDRVYEQYF. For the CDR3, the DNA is TGTGCCAGCAGTTTTGACAGGGTCTACGAGCAGTACTTC.

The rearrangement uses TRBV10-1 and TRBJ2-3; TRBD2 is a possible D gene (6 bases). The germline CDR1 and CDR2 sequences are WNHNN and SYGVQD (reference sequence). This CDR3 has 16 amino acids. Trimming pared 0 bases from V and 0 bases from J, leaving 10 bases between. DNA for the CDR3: TGCGCCAGCAGTGAGTCGCGGGGCCCTAGCACAGATACGCAGTATTTT. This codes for CASSESRGPSTDTQYF.

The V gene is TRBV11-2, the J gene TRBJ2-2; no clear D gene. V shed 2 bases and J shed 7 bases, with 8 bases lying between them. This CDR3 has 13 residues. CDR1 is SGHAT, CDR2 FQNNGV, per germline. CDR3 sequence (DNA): TGTGCCAGCAGCTTAATCAAAGTCGGGGAGCTGTTTTTT. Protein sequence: CASSLIKVGELFF.

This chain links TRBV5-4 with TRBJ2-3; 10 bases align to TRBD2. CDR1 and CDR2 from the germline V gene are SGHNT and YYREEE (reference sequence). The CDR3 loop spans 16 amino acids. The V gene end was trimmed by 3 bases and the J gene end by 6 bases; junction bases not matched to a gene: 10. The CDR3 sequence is CASSSLGTSVPDTQYF. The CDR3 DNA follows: TGTGCCAGCAGCTCGCTTGGGACTAGCGTTCCTGATACGCAGTATTTT.

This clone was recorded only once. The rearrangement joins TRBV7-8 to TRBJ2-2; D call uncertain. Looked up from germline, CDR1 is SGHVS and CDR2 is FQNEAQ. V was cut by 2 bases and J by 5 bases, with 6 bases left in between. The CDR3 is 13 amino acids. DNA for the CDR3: TGTGCCAGCAGCTTATCTCATACCGGGGAGCTGTTTTTT. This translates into CASSLSHTGELFF.

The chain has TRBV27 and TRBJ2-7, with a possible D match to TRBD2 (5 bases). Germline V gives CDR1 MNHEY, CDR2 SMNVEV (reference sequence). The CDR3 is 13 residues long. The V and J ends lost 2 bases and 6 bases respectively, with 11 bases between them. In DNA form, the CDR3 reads TGTGCCAGCAGTTTAGTGGAAGAGGGCGAGCAGTACTTC. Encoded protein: CASSLVEEGEQYF.

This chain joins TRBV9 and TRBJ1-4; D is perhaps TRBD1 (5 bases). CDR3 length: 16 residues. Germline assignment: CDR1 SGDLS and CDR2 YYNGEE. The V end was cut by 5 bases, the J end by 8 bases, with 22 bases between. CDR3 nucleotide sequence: TGTGCCAGCAGTCGAAAATCATTGGGGGTAGAAGAAAAACTGTTTTTT. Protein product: CASSRKSLGVEEKLFF.

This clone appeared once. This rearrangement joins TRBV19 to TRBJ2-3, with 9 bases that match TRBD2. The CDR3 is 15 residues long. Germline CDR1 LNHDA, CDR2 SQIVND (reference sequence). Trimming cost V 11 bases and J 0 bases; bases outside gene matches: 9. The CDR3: CASTPLAGSTDTQYF. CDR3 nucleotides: TGTGCCTCAACCCCCCTAGCGGGGAGCACAGATACGCAGTATTTT.

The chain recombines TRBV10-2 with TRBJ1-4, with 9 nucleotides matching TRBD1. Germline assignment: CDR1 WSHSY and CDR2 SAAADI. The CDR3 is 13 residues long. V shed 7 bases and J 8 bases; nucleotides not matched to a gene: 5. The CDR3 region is CASTTDRGEKLFF. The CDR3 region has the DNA TGCGCCAGCACCACTGACAGGGGGGAAAAACTGTTTTTT.

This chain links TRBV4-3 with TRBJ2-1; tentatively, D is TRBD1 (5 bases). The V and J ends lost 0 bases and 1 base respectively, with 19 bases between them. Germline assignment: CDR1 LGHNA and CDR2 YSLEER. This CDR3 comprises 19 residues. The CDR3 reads CASSQDSQGTTLSYNEQFF. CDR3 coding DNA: TGCGCCAGCAGCCAAGATTCGCAGGGAACGACCCTTTCCTACAATGAGCAGTTCTTC.

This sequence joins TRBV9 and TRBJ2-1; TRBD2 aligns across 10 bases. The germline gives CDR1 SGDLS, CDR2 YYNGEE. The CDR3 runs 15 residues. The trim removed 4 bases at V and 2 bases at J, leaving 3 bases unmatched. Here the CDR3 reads CASSISGGAYNEQFF. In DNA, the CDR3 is TGTGCCAGCAGCATCAGCGGGGGGGCCTACAATGAGCAGTTCTTC. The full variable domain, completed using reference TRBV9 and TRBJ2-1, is DSGVTQTPKHLITATGQRVTLRCSPRSGDLSVYWYQQSLDQGLQFLIQYYNGEERAKGNILERFSAQQFPDLHSELNLSSLELGDSALYFCASSISGGAYNEQFFGPGTRLTVL.

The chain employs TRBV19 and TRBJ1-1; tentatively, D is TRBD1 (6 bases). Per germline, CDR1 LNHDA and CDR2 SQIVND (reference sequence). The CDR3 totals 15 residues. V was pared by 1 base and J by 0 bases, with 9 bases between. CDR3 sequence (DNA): TGTGCCAGTAGTATAGCCCAGGGGATGAACACTGAAGCTTTCTTT. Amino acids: CASSIAQGMNTEAFF.

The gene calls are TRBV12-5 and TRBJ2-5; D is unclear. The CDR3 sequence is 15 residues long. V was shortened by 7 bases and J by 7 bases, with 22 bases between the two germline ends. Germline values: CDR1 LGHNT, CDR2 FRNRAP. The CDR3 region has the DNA TGTGCTAGTGCCTCGTCTCAGAACGTGGTTGGGACCCAGTACTTC. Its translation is CASASSQNVVGTQYF.

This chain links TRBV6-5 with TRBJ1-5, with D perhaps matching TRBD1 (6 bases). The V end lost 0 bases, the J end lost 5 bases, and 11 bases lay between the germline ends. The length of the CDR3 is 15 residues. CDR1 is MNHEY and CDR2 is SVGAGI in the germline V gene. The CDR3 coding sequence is TGTGCCAGCAGTTACTCGACGCAGGGGCATCAGCCCCAGCATTTT. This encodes CASSYSTQGHQPQHF.

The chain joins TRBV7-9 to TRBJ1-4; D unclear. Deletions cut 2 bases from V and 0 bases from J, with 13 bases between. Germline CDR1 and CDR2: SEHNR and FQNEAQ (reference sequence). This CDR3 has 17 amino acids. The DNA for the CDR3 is TGTGCCAGCAGCTTAACGCCGCATAGAACAACTAATGAAAAACTGTTTTTT. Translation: CASSLTPHRTTNEKLFF.

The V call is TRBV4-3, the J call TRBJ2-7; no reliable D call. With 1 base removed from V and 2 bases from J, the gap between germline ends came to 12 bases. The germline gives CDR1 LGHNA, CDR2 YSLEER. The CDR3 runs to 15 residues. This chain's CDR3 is CASSQGRKGTYEQYF. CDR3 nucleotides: TGCGCCAGCAGCCAAGGGCGGAAGGGCACCTACGAGCAGTACTTC.

Here the CDR3 reads CASSARLAKGEQYF. CDR3 nucleotide sequence: TGTGCCAGCAGCGCCCGACTAGCGAAGGGCGAGCAGTACTTC. V is TRBV13 and J is TRBJ2-7, with 8 bases lining up with TRBD2. The CDR3 has 14 residues. The trim removed 5 bases at V and 6 bases at J, leaving 9 bases unmatched. Per the germline V gene, CDR1 is PRHDT and CDR2 is FYEKMQ (reference sequence).

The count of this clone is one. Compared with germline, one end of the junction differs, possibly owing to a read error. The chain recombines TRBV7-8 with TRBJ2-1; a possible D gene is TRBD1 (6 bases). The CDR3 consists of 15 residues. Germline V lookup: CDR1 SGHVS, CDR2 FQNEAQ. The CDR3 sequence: CASSSDRDIYYEQFF. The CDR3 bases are TGTGCCAGCAGCTCGGACAGAGATATCTACTATGAGCAGTTCTTC. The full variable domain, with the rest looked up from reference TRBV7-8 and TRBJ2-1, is GAGVSQSPRYKVAKRGQDVALRCDPISGHVSLFWYQQALGQGPEFLTYFQNEAQLDKSGLPSDRFFAERPEGSVSTLKIQRTQQEDSAVYLCASSSDRDIYYEQFFGPGTRLTVL.

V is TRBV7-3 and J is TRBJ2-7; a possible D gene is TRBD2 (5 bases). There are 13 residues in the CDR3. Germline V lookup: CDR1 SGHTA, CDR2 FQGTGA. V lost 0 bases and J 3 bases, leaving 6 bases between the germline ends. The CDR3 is CASSLTSDYEQYF. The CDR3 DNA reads TGTGCCAGCAGCTTAACTAGCGACTACGAGCAGTACTTC.

CDR3 coding DNA: TGTGCCAGTAGTATGACCCAAAATGAGCAGTTCTTC. This gives the protein CASSMTQNEQFF. J is TRBJ2-1 and V is TRBV19; D uncertain. The germline CDR1 and CDR2 sequences are LNHDA and SQIVND (reference sequence). V was clipped by 3 bases and J by 7 bases, with 7 bases between them. The CDR3 contains 12 residues.

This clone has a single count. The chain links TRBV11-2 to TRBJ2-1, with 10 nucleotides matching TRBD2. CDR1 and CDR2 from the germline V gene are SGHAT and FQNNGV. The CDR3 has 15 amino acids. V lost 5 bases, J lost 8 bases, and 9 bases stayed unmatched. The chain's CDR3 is CASSLSGGALDEQFF. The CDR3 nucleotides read TGTGCCAGCAGCCTAAGCGGGGGGGCTTTAGATGAGCAGTTCTTC.